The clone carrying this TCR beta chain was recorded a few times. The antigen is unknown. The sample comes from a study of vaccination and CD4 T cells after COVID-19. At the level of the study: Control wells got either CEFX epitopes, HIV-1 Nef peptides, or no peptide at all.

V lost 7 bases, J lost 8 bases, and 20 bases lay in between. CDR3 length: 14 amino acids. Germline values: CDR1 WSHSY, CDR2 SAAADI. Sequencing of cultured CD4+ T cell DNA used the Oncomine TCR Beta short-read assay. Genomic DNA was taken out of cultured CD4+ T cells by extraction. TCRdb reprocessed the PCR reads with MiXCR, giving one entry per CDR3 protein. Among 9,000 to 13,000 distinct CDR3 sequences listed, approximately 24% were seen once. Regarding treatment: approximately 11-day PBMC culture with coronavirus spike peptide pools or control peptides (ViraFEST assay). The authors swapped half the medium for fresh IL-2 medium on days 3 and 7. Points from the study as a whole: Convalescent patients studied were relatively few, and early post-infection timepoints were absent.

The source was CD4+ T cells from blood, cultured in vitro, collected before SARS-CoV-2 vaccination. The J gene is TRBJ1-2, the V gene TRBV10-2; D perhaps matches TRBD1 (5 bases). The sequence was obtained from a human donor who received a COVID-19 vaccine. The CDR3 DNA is TGCGCCAGCACTACCGGGACCGATTTTAGAGGCTACACCTTC. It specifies CASTTGTDFRGYTF.